The rows below give T cell receptor beta chains drawn from one sample of a study of Ad26.COV2.S vaccination and SARS-CoV-2 variants. Profiled with immunoSEQ multiplex PCR; TCRdb holds only in-frame clones, not every one. The sample has just over 350,000 clones; 92% are singletons. This specimen consisted of peripheral blood, obtained after recovery from COVID-19. The receptor source for this set is a human donor who had recovered from COVID-19. Each CDR3 is given with its conserved first and last residue. A D gene is named only where the DNA matches it firmly. A clone size is listed for some rows: how often the clone was seen (once, few, many), or a class if it is expanded.

j_call clone_size v_call cdr3_length d_call cdr3_nt cdr3_aa
TRBJ1-4 . TRBV27 13 . TGTGCCAGCAGTAGACGGGAGAATGAAAAACTGTTTTTT CASSRRENEKLFF
TRBJ2-7 . TRBV7-7 15 . TGTGCTAGCAGCCCCTCGACAGGAGAACCCTACGAGCAGTACTTC CASSPSTGEPYEQYF
TRBJ1-2 . TRBV28 13 . TGTGCCAGCAGTTCTCAGCCTCACTATGGCTACACCTTC CASSSQPHYGYTF
TRBJ1-2 . TRBV6-1 15 . TGTGCCAGCAGTGAGTTCAGGGGCGGTGACTATGGCTACACCTTC CASSEFRGGDYGYTF
TRBJ1-1 . TRBV12-2 16 . TGTGCAAGTCGCTTAAAAGGACAGGGGGTATATACTGAAGCTTTCTTT CASRLKGQGVYTEAFF
TRBJ2-3 . TRBV4-1 17 TRBD2 TGCGCCAGCAGCCAAGAGGAGGCGGGAGGATTCACAGATACGCAGTATTTT CASSQEEAGGFTDTQYF
TRBJ2-3 once TRBV2 15 . TGTGCGATTCAGATGGCTAAAGCTAGCACAGATACGCAGTATTTT CAIQMAKASTDTQYF
TRBJ2-7 . TRBV20-1 11 . TGCAGTGCTCCCCGACAGAGCGAGCAGTACTTC CSAPRQSEQYF
TRBJ1-1 . TRBV2 16 TRBD1 TGTGCCAGCAGGAAAGGGCCCGGGACAGAACAAAGAGGAGCTTTCTTT CASRKGPGTEQRGAFF
TRBJ2-1 . TRBV3-1/TRBV3-2 16 TRBD2 TGTGCCAGCAGCCAAGGAGGACTAGCGGCCTACAATGAGCAGTTCTTC CASSQGGLAAYNEQFF
TRBJ2-6 . TRBV2 16 TRBD1 TGTGCCTGCACCGGGACAGGGGGCTCTGGGGCCAACGTCCTGACTTTC CACTGTGGSGANVLTF
TRBJ1-2 . TRBV27 13 . TGTGCCAGCAGTTTATCGGAGGGTTATGGCTACACCTTC CASSLSEGYGYTF
TRBJ1-5 . TRBV10-3 15 . TGTGCCATCAGTGACAACAACAGGGGCAATCAGCCCCAGCATTTT CAISDNNRGNQPQHF